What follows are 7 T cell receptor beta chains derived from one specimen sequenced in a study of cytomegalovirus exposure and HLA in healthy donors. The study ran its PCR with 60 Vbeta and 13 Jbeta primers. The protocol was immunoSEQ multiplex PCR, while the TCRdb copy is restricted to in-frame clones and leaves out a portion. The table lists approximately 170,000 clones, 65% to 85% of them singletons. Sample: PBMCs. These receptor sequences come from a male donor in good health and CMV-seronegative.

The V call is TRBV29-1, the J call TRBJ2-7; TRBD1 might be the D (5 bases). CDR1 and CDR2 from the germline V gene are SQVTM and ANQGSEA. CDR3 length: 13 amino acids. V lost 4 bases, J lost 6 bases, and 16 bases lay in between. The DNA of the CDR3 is TGCAGCGTTGTATTATGGACACTGGGCGAGCAGTACTTC. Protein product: CSVVLWTLGEQYF.

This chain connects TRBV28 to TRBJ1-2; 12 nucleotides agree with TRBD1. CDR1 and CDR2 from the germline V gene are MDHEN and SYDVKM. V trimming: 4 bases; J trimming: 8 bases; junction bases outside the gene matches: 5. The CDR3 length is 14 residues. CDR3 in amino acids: CASSWGQGARGYTF. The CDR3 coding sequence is TGTGCCAGCAGTTGGGGACAGGGGGCAAGAGGCTACACCTTC.

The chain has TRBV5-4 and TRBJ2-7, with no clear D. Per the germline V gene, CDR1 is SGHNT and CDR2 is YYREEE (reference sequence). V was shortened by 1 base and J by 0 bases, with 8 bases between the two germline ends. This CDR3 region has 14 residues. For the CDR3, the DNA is TGTGCCAGCAGCTTGCGGGTGAGCTCCTACGAGCAGTACTTC. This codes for CASSLRVSSYEQYF. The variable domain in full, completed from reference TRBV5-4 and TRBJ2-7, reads ETGVTQSPTHLIKTRGQQVTLRCSSQSGHNTVSWYQQALGQGPQFIFQYYREEENGRGNFPPRFSGLQFPNYSSELNVNALELDDSALYLCASSLRVSSYEQYFGPGTRLTVT.

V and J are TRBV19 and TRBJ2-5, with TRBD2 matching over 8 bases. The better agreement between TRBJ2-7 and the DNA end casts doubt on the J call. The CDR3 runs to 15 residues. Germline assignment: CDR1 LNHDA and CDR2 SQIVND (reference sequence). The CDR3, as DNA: TGTGCCAGTAGATCGGGAGGGCCCTATTCCTACGAGCAGTACTTC. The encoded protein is CASRSGGPYSYEQYF.

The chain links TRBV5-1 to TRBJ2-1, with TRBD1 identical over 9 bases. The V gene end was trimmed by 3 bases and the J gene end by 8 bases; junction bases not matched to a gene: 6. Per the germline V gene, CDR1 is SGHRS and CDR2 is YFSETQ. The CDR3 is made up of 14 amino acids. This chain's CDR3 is CASSWKDRGDEQFF. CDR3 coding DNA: TGCGCCAGCAGCTGGAAGGACAGGGGCGATGAGCAGTTCTTC.

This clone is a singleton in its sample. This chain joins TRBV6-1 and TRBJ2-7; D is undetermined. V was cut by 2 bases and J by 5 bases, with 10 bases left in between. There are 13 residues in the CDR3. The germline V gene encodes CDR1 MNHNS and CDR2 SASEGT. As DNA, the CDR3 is TGTGCCAGCAGTGAACTAACTGTACACGAGCAGTACTTC. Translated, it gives CASSELTVHEQYF.

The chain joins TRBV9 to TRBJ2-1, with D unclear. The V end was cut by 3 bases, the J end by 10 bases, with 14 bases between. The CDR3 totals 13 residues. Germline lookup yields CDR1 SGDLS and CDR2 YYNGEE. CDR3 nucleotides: TGTGCCAGCAGCGCCGCCCTAAACTGGGAGCAGTTCTTC. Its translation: CASSAALNWEQFF.